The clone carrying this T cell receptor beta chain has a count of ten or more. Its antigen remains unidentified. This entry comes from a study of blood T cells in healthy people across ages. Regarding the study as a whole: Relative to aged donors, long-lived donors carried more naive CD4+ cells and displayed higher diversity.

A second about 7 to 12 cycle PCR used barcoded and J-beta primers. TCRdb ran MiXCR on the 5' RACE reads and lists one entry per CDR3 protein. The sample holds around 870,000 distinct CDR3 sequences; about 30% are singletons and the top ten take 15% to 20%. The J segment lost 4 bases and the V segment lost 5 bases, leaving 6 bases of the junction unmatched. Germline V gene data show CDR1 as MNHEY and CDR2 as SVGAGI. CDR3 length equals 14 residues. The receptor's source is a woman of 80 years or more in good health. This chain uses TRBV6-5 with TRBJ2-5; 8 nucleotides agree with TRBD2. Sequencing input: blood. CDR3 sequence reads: CASSQWRGAETQYF. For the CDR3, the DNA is TGTGCCAGCAGTCAGTGGCGGGGGGCAGAGACCCAGTACTTC.